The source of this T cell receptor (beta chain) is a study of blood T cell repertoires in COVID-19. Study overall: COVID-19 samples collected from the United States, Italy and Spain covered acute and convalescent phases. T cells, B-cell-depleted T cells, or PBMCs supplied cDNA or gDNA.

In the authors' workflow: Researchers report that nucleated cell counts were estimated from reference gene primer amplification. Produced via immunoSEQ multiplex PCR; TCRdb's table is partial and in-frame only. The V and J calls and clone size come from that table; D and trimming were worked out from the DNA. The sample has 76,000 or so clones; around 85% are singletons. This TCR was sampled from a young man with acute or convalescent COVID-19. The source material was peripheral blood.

The CDR3 region has the DNA TGTGCCACCAAAAGGGGACTTTCGAACACCGGGGAGCTGTTTTTT. It yields the protein CATKRGLSNTGELFF. V gene TRBV6-5 combines with J gene TRBJ2-2; possibly TRBD2 for D (6 bases). V gave up 10 bases and J gave up 0 bases, with 15 bases separating them. This CDR3 region has 15 residues. Looked up from germline, CDR1 is MNHEY and CDR2 is SVGAGI.